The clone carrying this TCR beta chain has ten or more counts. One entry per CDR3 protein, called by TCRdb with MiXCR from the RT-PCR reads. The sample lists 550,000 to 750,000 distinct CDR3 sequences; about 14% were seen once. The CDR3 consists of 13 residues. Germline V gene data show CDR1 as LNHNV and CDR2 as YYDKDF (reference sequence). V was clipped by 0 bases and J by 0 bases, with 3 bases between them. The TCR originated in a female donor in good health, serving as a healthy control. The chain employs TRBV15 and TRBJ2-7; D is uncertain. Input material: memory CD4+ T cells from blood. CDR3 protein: CATSRDPSYEQYF. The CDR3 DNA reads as TGTGCCACCAGCAGAGACCCCTCCTACGAGCAGTACTTC.